This TCR beta chain is drawn from a study of patients and donors after allogeneic stem cell transplantation. The CDR3 extends over 11 amino acids. Germline V lookup: CDR1 SQVTM, CDR2 ANQGSEA. Between the trimmed V and J ends, which lost 0 bases and 8 bases, there was a span of 7 bases. Ten or more counts support this clonotype. TCRdb redid the calling of the RT-PCR reads with MiXCR, one entry per CDR3 protein. Among 400,000 to 500,000 distinct CDR3 sequences, roughly 17% were seen once, and the ten largest hold just over 7%. This chain links TRBV29-1 with TRBJ1-2, with D unclear. This receptor was identified in a human donor who was either an allogeneic HSCT recipient or a stem cell or donor lymphocyte infusion donor (not recorded which). It is not recorded whose cells these are; they may come from a transplant donor. The source material was blood, either unsorted or a sorted T cell fraction (not recorded which). CDR3 sequence (DNA): TGCAGCGTTGAAGATCGAGGAGGCTACACCTTC. Translation gives CSVEDRGGYTF.